The 25 T cell receptor beta chains reported below all come from one sample, sequenced in a study of blood T cells in healthy people across ages. With a J-beta primer mix and a sample-barcoded 5' primer, a second PCR ran about 7 to 11 cycles. MiXCR was run by TCRdb on the 5' RACE reads, yielding one entry per CDR3 protein. The sample has about 1.1 million distinct CDR3 sequences, less than 45% seen once; the top ten hold around 12%. The sequencing input was blood. The receptor set was obtained from a man aged 18 to 29 in good health.

Only a few counts were recorded for this clonotype. This chain joins TRBV12-3 or TRBV12-4 and TRBJ1-5, with D possibly matching TRBD1 (5 bases). The CDR3 contains 14 residues. The V end was cut by 8 bases, the J end by 1 base, with 12 bases between. The CDR3 here is CASPVGQSNQPQHF. The CDR3 nucleotides read TGTGCCAGCCCAGTGGGGCAGAGCAATCAGCCCCAGCATTTT.

This clonotype came up a few times. The chain is built from TRBV24-1 and TRBJ2-1; a possible D gene is TRBD2 (6 bases). Per germline, CDR1 KGHDR and CDR2 SFDVKD. The CDR3 is 20 residues long. Trimming removed 3 bases from V and 5 bases from J, with 28 bases in between. CDR3 DNA: TGTGCCACCAGTGATCCCGCATACGGAAGTCTAGCGTGGTCGAACAATGAGCAGTTCTTC. It yields the protein CATSDPAYGSLAWSNNEQFF.

This chain connects TRBV5-1 to TRBJ2-5, with TRBD2 identical over 8 bases. The germline CDR1 and CDR2 sequences are SGHRS and YFSETQ. Unmatched junction bases numbered 3, after V lost 1 base and J lost 1 base. This CDR3 comprises 15 residues. CDR3 nucleotides: TGCGCCAGCAGCTTGAGCGGGGGTAGCCAAGAGACCCAGTACTTC. This sequence encodes CASSLSGGSQETQYF.

This clonotype was observed many times. The gene calls are TRBV4-3 and TRBJ2-3; D unclear. Trimming took off 1 base at V and 6 bases at J, with 11 bases between the two ends. The CDR3 is made up of 14 amino acids. Germline V lookup: CDR1 LGHNA, CDR2 YSLEER. CDR3 residues: CASSQGSGPDTQYF. The DNA of the CDR3 is TGCGCCAGCAGCCAAGGTAGTGGCCCCGATACGCAGTATTTT.

Only a few counts were recorded for this clonotype. This sequence joins TRBV12-3 or TRBV12-4 and TRBJ2-1; TRBD2 matches at 11 bases. V shed 3 bases, J shed 7 bases, and the junction held 11 bases outside the gene matches. This CDR3 is built from 17 residues. The CDR3 spells CASSFPASGGYMNEQFF. The CDR3 DNA follows: TGTGCCAGCAGTTTCCCGGCTAGCGGGGGGTATATGAATGAGCAGTTCTTC.

The chain has TRBV6-2 or TRBV6-3 and TRBJ2-1; TRBD2 agrees at 10 bases. The junction had 9 bases not matched to a gene; V was cut back by 4 bases and J by 6 bases. From germline, CDR1 is MNHEY and CDR2 SVGEGT. This CDR3 is built from 16 residues. The CDR3, as DNA: TGTGCCAGCAGTTGGACCCCGGGACTAGCGTCCAATGAGCAGTTCTTC. Amino acids: CASSWTPGLASNEQFF.

This clonotype has a handful of counts. This chain links TRBV5-1 with TRBJ1-1; 9 nucleotides agree with TRBD1. The CDR3 totals 15 residues. CDR1 is SGHRS, CDR2 YFSETQ, per germline. With 2 bases clipped from V and 3 bases from J, the junction kept 5 bases outside the gene matches. CDR3 protein: CASSLRTGAHTEAFF. The CDR3 DNA sequence: TGCGCCAGCAGCTTAAGGACAGGGGCCCACACTGAAGCTTTCTTT.

V is TRBV12-3 or TRBV12-4 and J is TRBJ2-3, with a weak D call TRBD1 (6 bases). V shed 5 bases and J shed 4 bases, with 22 bases lying between them. This CDR3 is 17 amino acids long. The CDR3 protein is CASSGERQVLTADTQYF. As DNA, the CDR3 is TGTGCCAGCAGTGGGGAAAGACAGGTCCTCACGGCAGATACGCAGTATTTT.

This clonotype was observed a few times. The V call is TRBV11-2, the J call TRBJ2-7; the D gene is possibly TRBD1 (6 bases). CDR3 size: 16 residues. V lost 1 base and J 0 bases, leaving 13 bases between the germline ends. Germline loops: CDR1 SGHAT, CDR2 FQNNGV. The CDR3 DNA reads TGTGCCAGCAGCTTAGTGCCTCGGACAGACTCCTACGAGCAGTACTTC. The encoded protein is CASSLVPRTDSYEQYF.

V is TRBV20-1 and J is TRBJ1-2; D may be TRBD1 (5 bases). Per the germline V gene, CDR1 is DFQATT and CDR2 is SNEGSKA (reference sequence). The CDR3 runs 14 residues. Between the trimmed V and J ends, which lost 1 base and 5 bases, there was a span of 14 bases. The CDR3 protein is CSARGGEGRYGYTF. The CDR3 DNA is TGCAGTGCTAGAGGAGGGGAAGGAAGATATGGCTACACCTTC.

The V gene is TRBV12-3 or TRBV12-4, the J gene TRBJ2-1; 7 bases fit TRBD1. This CDR3 is built from 15 residues. Trimming cost V 5 bases and J 4 bases; bases outside gene matches: 8. CDR3: CASSTTGDIYNEQFF. CDR3 in DNA: TGTGCCAGCAGTACTACAGGGGACATATACAATGAGCAGTTCTTC.

The chain is built from TRBV2 and TRBJ1-6; 9 bases agree with TRBD1. V lost 7 bases and J lost 5; bases outside the gene matches: 6. This CDR3 is built from 15 residues. The germline V gene encodes CDR1 SNHLY and CDR2 FYNNEI. Here the CDR3 DNA reads TGTGCCAGCATCTTGACAGGGGGAGATAATTCACCCCTCCACTTT. Translation: CASILTGGDNSPLHF.

The chain combines TRBV12-3 or TRBV12-4 with TRBJ2-3; 9 positions match TRBD2. The CDR3 sequence is 15 residues long. After removal of 6 bases from V and 4 bases from J, the junction contained 8 bases not matched to a gene. CDR3 DNA sequence: TGTGCCAGCAGAACCGCGGGGGGGCGGGCAGATACGCAGTATTTT. Residues: CASRTAGGRADTQYF.

The chain links TRBV12-3 or TRBV12-4 to TRBJ2-3, with D perhaps TRBD1 (5 bases). V dropped 7 bases and J dropped 1 base, with 18 bases sitting between them. The CDR3 is 16 residues long. CDR3 amino acids: CASTSPMGHGTDTQYF. In nucleotides, the CDR3 is TGTGCCAGCACCTCCCCGATGGGGCATGGCACAGATACGCAGTATTTT.

This rearrangement joins TRBV7-2 to TRBJ1-6, with D possibly TRBD1 on 6 matching bases. CDR3 length: 15 residues. V was trimmed by 1 base and J by 8 bases, leaving 12 bases between them. CDR1 and CDR2 (germline): SGHTA, FQGNSA. The CDR3 DNA is TGTGCCAGCAGCTTAGGGGGGCCCTCGGATTCACCCCTCCACTTT. It is translated as CASSLGGPSDSPLHF.

The genes are TRBV7-2 and TRBJ2-1; 9 nucleotides match TRBD2. With 3 bases clipped from V and 7 bases from J, the junction kept 10 bases outside the gene matches. Looked up from germline, CDR1 is SGHTA and CDR2 is FQGNSA. CDR3 length: 16 residues. DNA of the CDR3: TGTGCCAGCAGCTTGACTAGCGGCTCTAGACTTAATGAGCAGTTCTTC. This codes for CASSLTSGSRLNEQFF.

The rearrangement links TRBV14 to TRBJ1-4, with D tentatively TRBD1 (5 bases). V was pared by 4 bases and J by 6 bases, with 27 bases between. Germline assignment: CDR1 SGHDN and CDR2 FVKESK. This CDR3 has 19 amino acids. The CDR3 reads CASSRLLAAKGAGDEKLFF. CDR3 nucleotides: TGTGCCAGCAGCCGACTCCTTGCGGCTAAAGGGGCTGGCGATGAAAAACTGTTTTTT.

This chain uses TRBV20-1 with TRBJ2-3, with 7 bases matching TRBD1. Germline V gene lookup returns CDR1 DFQATT and CDR2 SNEGSKA (reference sequence). The CDR3 totals 17 residues. V lost 3 bases and J lost 8; bases outside the gene matches: 20. CDR3 residues: CSASVPRETGWVRTQYF. The CDR3 DNA sequence: TGCAGTGCTAGCGTCCCCCGTGAGACAGGGTGGGTCCGTACGCAGTATTTT.

The chain uses TRBV12-5 and TRBJ1-4; the D is unclear. This CDR3 contains 17 residues. The germline gives CDR1 LGHNT, CDR2 FRNRAP. V lost 0 bases and J lost 6, with 17 bases in between. The CDR3 loop reads CASGLVSAMRTYEKLFF. For the CDR3, the DNA is TGTGCTAGTGGTTTGGTCTCCGCTATGAGAACCTATGAAAAACTGTTTTTT.

This chain uses TRBV10-3 with TRBJ2-1; 12 bases agree with TRBD2. The end of the DNA fits TRBJ2-7 better, so the J call may be wrong. CDR3 size: 16 residues. CDR1 is ENHRY, CDR2 SYGVKD, per germline. CDR3 in amino acids: CAISAGLAGSYNEQYF. In nucleotides, the CDR3 is TGTGCCATCAGTGCCGGACTAGCGGGATCCTACAATGAGCAGTACTTC.

This clonotype was seen more than once but under ten times. The chain recombines TRBV15 with TRBJ1-4; D remains ambiguous. V dropped 1 base and J dropped 7 bases, with 7 bases sitting between them. Germline loops: CDR1 LNHNV, CDR2 YYDKDF (reference sequence). The CDR3 runs 13 residues. The CDR3 region is CATSRGGGEKLFF. In DNA form, the CDR3 reads TGTGCCACCAGCAGAGGAGGAGGTGAAAAACTGTTTTTT.

J is TRBJ2-5 and V is TRBV20-1, with D possibly TRBD2 on 5 matching bases. The CDR3 runs 15 residues. Germline V lookup: CDR1 DFQATT, CDR2 SNEGSKA (reference sequence). V lost 3 bases, J lost 1 base, and 15 bases lay in between. CDR3 in DNA: TGCAGTGCTAGCCAAACGCAGGACTCCCAAGAGACCCAGTACTTC. Translating it yields CSASQTQDSQETQYF.

J is TRBJ2-2 and V is TRBV12-3 or TRBV12-4; the D is unclear. This CDR3 contains 17 residues. Trimming removed 0 bases from V and 5 bases from J, with 16 bases in between. This CDR3 is CASSLAGYGLGTGELFF. The CDR3 region has the DNA TGTGCCAGCAGTTTAGCGGGGTACGGGCTTGGGACCGGGGAGCTGTTTTTT.

Concerning this clonotype: This may stem from a read error, because a much larger clone lies one nucleotide away. This chain connects TRBV7-2 to TRBJ2-1, with 7 bases matching TRBD2. V lost 4 bases to trimming and J lost 13 bases; unmatched junction nucleotides: 13. The germline gives CDR1 SGHTA, CDR2 FQGNSA. This CDR3 has 14 residues. CDR3 bases: TGTGCCAGCAGCTCTAGCGGCCTCCAAGAGACCCAGTTCTTC. Protein product: CASSSSGLQETQFF.

V gene TRBV3-1 combines with J gene TRBJ1-1; D remains ambiguous. Trimming took 1 base from V and 0 from J, leaving 9 bases between them. Germline CDR1 is LGHDT and CDR2 is YNNKEL (reference sequence). The CDR3 contains 15 residues. In DNA, the CDR3 is TGTGCCAGCAGCCAAGTCCCAGAGGTGAACACTGAAGCTTTCTTT. Its translation: CASSQVPEVNTEAFF.